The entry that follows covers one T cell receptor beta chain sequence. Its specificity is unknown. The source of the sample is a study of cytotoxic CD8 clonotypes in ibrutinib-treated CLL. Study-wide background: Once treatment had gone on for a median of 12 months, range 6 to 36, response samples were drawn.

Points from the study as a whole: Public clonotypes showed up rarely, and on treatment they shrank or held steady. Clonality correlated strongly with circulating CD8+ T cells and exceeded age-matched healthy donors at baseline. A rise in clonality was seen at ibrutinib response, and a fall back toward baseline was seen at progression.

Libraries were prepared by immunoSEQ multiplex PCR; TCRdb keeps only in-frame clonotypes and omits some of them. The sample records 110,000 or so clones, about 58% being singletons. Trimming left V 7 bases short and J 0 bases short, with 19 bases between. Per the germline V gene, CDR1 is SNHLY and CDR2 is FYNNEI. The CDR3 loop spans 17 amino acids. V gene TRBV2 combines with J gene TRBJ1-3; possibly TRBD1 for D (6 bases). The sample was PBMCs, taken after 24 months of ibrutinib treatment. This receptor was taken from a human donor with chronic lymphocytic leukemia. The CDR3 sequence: CASTFKRGAISGNTIYF. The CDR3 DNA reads TGTGCCAGCACCTTCAAGAGGGGGGCCATCTCTGGAAACACCATATATTTT.